The 12 T cell receptor beta chains given below trace back to one sample, sequenced in a study of esophageal squamous cell carcinoma under preoperative chemotherapy. The time point was: after preoperative PTX-NDP chemotherapy. TCRdb ran MiXCR on the PCR reads and lists one entry per CDR3 protein. The sample carries approximately 20,000 distinct CDR3 sequences, around 42% recorded once. Sampling took place from a patient given preoperative chemotherapy. The receptors come from a human donor with esophageal squamous cell carcinoma. The donor label of this sample is uncertain.

V is TRBV6-5 and J is TRBJ2-1, with 14 bases lining up with TRBD2. The CDR3 contains 17 residues. Germline trimming cut 0 bases from V and 4 bases from J; bases unmatched to any gene: 2. The V gene's germline CDR1 is MNHEY and CDR2 SVGAGI. The CDR3 bases are TGTGCCAGCAGTTACTCGGGACTAGCGGGAGTATACAATGAGCAGTTCTTC. This codes for CASSYSGLAGVYNEQFF.

This clonotype has more than one count but fewer than ten. V gene TRBV7-2 combines with J gene TRBJ2-5; 7 positions agree with TRBD2. The DNA matches TRBJ2-7 better at its end, which makes the J call doubtful. The CDR3 loop spans 16 amino acids. CDR1 is SGHTA, CDR2 FQGNSA, per germline. CDR3 DNA sequence: TGTGCCAGCAGGGGGGGGGGGGGGGGGGGAGTCTACGAGCAGTACTTC. Its translation: CASRGGGGGGVYEQYF.

The genes are TRBV7-3 and TRBJ2-2; 8 bases match TRBD2. The length of the CDR3 is 16 residues. Per the germline V gene, CDR1 is SGHTA and CDR2 is FQGTGA. The junction had 16 bases not matched to a gene; V was cut back by 0 bases and J by 16 bases. The CDR3 spells CASSLTLAGTTGAQFF. DNA of the CDR3: TGTGCCAGCAGCTTAACGTTAGCGGGGACCACCGGGGCGCAGTTTTTT.

As to this clonotype: One junction end disagrees with the germline gene, perhaps due to a read error. The rearrangement joins TRBV7-3 to TRBJ2-3, with TRBD2 matching 8 bases. Germline CDR1 reads SGHTA; CDR2 reads FQGTGA. The CDR3 is 14 residues long. CDR3 sequence (DNA): TGTGCGAGCAGCGGGGGCCGTGCGGGAGATACGCAGTACTTT. It codes for CASSGGRAGDTQYF.

This clonotype was seen a few times. The chain joins TRBV27 to TRBJ2-6; D is perhaps TRBD1 or TRBD2 (5 bases each). CDR1 is MNHEY and CDR2 is SMNVEV in the germline V gene (reference sequence). The CDR3 is made up of 15 amino acids. Trimming removed 3 bases from V and 3 bases from J, with 9 bases in between. The CDR3 protein is CASSFLGVGANVLTF. The CDR3 DNA reads TGTGCCAGCAGTTTTCTGGGGGTTGGGGCCAACGTCCTGACTTTC.

The chain uses TRBV7-6 and TRBJ2-3; 8 bases map to TRBD1. The CDR3 length is 14 residues. The V and J ends lost 6 bases and 5 bases, in that order; junction bases with no gene match: 7. The germline CDR1 and CDR2 sequences are SGHVS and FNYEAQ. CDR3 sequence: CASSLDRVQDTQYF. CDR3 nucleotide sequence: TGTGCCAGCAGTCTGGACAGGGTCCAAGATACGCAGTATTTT.

In this sample, this clonotype turned up many times. J is TRBJ1-6 and V is TRBV12-3 or TRBV12-4; 7 bases fit TRBD1. This CDR3 is 15 amino acids long. V lost 6 bases, J lost 0 bases, and 2 bases stayed unmatched. CDR3 bases: TGTGCCAGCAGGCAGGGGGACTCCTATAATTCACCCCTCCACTTT. Its translation is CASRQGDSYNSPLHF.

The gene calls are TRBV27 and TRBJ2-3; TRBD2 aligns across 9 bases. This CDR3 has 14 residues. Germline CDR1 is MNHEY and CDR2 is SMNVEV (reference sequence). The trim removed 6 bases at V and 3 bases at J, leaving 4 bases unmatched. The CDR3 region is CASRLAGVTDTQYF. CDR3 nucleotides: TGTGCCAGCAGATTAGCGGGAGTTACAGATACGCAGTATTTT.

This clonotype is classed as medium-sized. The rearrangement links TRBV7-9 to TRBJ2-4; no firm D call. Germline lookup yields CDR1 SEHNR and CDR2 FQNEAQ (reference sequence). V was clipped by 4 bases and J by 7 bases, with 5 bases between them. The CDR3 consists of 11 residues. As DNA, the CDR3 is TGTGCCAGCAGCTCAGACAACATTCAGTACTTC. Its translation is CASSSDNIQYF.

The J gene is TRBJ2-1, the V gene TRBV7-2; the D is unclear. The germline V gene has CDR1 SGHTA and CDR2 FQGNSA. V was shortened by 6 bases and J by 12 bases, with 15 bases between the two germline ends. The CDR3 runs 12 residues. The CDR3 spells CASSVGADAQFF. CDR3 DNA: TGTGCCAGCAGTGTGGGCGCTGATGCGCAGTTCTTC.

In regard to this clonotype: The junction and the germline gene differ at one end; a read error may be behind it. V usage is TRBV27 and J usage is TRBJ2-1, with 10 nucleotides matching TRBD2. The CDR3 has 15 residues. Germline V gene sequence: CDR1 MNHEY, CDR2 SMNVEV (reference sequence). CDR3 in amino acids: CASSQSGRDSGELFF. The CDR3 DNA reads TGTGCCAGCAGTCAAAGCGGGAGGGACTCCGGGGAGCTGTTTTTC.

This CDR3 is CASSLWGQETQYF. The CDR3 coding sequence is TGTGCCAGCAGCTTGTGGGGCCAGGAGACCCAGTACTTC. The rearrangement links TRBV7-2 to TRBJ2-1; D is perhaps TRBD1 (5 bases). Gene TRBJ2-5 matches the end of the DNA better, so the J call may be wrong. The CDR3 totals 13 residues. The V gene's germline CDR1 is SGHTA and CDR2 FQGNSA.